The 32 T cell receptor beta chains below all came from one sample that was sequenced in a study of blood T cell repertoires in COVID-19 (dated by TCRdb to the early 2020s). The method was the immunoSEQ multiplex PCR assay. In its TCRdb copy, this immuneACCESS table keeps in-frame sequences only and misses some clones. Where compared with another copy, unresolved V genes explain less than half of these, and the others have no known cause. The table for this sample lists some 200,000 clones; 84% of them were counted only once. Of the sample, roughly 3% is held by the ten largest clones. Sequencing input: peripheral blood. Source of these receptors: a woman aged 25 to 45 who had recovered from COVID-19.

This clone was counted a few times. The chain joins TRBV6-5 to TRBJ2-7; TRBD1 agrees at 10 bases. Per the germline V gene, CDR1 is MNHEY and CDR2 is SVGAGI. With 0 bases clipped from V and 4 bases from J, the junction kept 3 bases outside the gene matches. This CDR3 has 15 residues. This CDR3 reads CASSYSWGQGYEQYF. The CDR3 nucleotides read TGTGCCAGCAGTTACTCGTGGGGACAGGGGTACGAGCAGTACTTC.

The chain combines TRBV5-4 with TRBJ1-6, with D unclear. The CDR3 loop spans 16 amino acids. Germline V gene data show CDR1 as SGHNT and CDR2 as YYREEE (reference sequence). V was pared by 2 bases and J by 11 bases, with 20 bases between. In DNA, the CDR3 is TGTGCCAGCAGCTTTGGAGGACCGTCGAATGGTACACCCCTCCACTTT. Translating it yields CASSFGGPSNGTPLHF.

J is TRBJ2-5 and V is TRBV9; 12 nucleotides line up with TRBD1. CDR1 is SGDLS, CDR2 YYNGEE, per germline. The trim removed 4 bases at V and 4 bases at J, leaving 5 bases unmatched. The CDR3 runs to 15 residues. CDR3 sequence (DNA): TGTGCCAGCAGCCTGGGGACAGGGGGCTCAGAGACCCAGTACTTC. Its protein is CASSLGTGGSETQYF.

The rearrangement links TRBV27 to TRBJ1-5, with 8 bases matching TRBD1. Germline CDR1 reads MNHEY; CDR2 reads SMNVEV (reference sequence). With V trimmed by 5 bases and J by 6 bases, 9 bases remained unmatched. The CDR3 is made up of 15 amino acids. Written as DNA, the CDR3 is TGTGCCAGCAGTACGGTTCAGGGGGCGAGTCAGCCCCAGCATTTT. Protein sequence: CASSTVQGASQPQHF.

This clone has only one observation. The V gene is TRBV5-1, the J gene TRBJ1-2; TRBD1 is a possible D gene (5 bases). Germline V gene lookup returns CDR1 SGHRS and CDR2 YFSETQ. CDR3 length: 14 residues. V was shortened by 4 bases and J by 6 bases, with 16 bases between the two germline ends. The CDR3, as DNA: TGCGCCAGCAGCGTCGGACAAATGTGGGATGGCTACACCTTC. Translating gives CASSVGQMWDGYTF.

This chain joins TRBV3-1 (or the pseudogene TRBV3-2) and TRBJ2-6; D gene uncertain. The CDR3 runs to 15 residues. Trimming cost V 0 bases and J 1 base, with 4 bases left between them. CDR1 is LGHDT, CDR2 YNNKEL, per germline (reference sequence). CDR3 protein: CASSQDSSGANVLTF. The CDR3 DNA reads as TGTGCCAGCAGCCAAGACAGTTCTGGGGCCAACGTCCTGACTTTC.

This chain links TRBV7-2 with TRBJ1-2, with 8 bases lining up with TRBD1. Germline trimming cut 5 bases from V and 1 base from J; bases unmatched to any gene: 9. CDR3 length: 16 amino acids. Looked up from germline, CDR1 is SGHTA and CDR2 is FQGNSA. The DNA for the CDR3 is TGTGCCAGCAGCCGGCATACAGGGGGGATTAACTATGGCTACACCTTC. It specifies CASSRHTGGINYGYTF.

The chain employs TRBV29-1 and TRBJ2-5, with TRBD2 matching 10 bases. With 3 bases clipped from V and 4 bases from J, the junction kept 23 bases outside the gene matches. The CDR3 consists of 20 residues. Germline V gives CDR1 SQVTM, CDR2 ANQGSEA. CDR3 protein: CSVEVVLAGKPPRGGETQYF. The CDR3 region has the DNA TGCAGCGTTGAGGTGGTACTAGCGGGAAAACCTCCTCGGGGTGGAGAGACCCAGTACTTC.

The gene calls are TRBV11-2 and TRBJ2-1; TRBD2 matches at 8 bases. Looked up from germline, CDR1 is SGHAT and CDR2 is FQNNGV. V dropped 3 bases and J dropped 8; count of bases not matched to a gene: 15. This CDR3 spans 17 amino acids. The CDR3 loop reads CASSFSWISGRLDEQFF. CDR3 sequence (DNA): TGTGCCAGCAGCTTCTCGTGGATCAGCGGGAGATTGGATGAGCAGTTCTTC.

CDR3 sequence (DNA): TGTGCCAGCAGTTTCTTTCCTCGGGGGGCGCACACTGAAGCTTTCTTT. Translated, it gives CASSFFPRGAHTEAFF. This sequence joins TRBV28 and TRBJ1-1, with D perhaps matching TRBD1 (6 bases). From germline, CDR1 is MDHEN and CDR2 SYDVKM. V was trimmed by 3 bases and J by 3 bases, leaving 17 bases between them. The CDR3 spans 16 residues.

This clone was observed a single time. V usage is TRBV11-2 and J usage is TRBJ2-7; 9 bases map to TRBD1. This CDR3 is built from 13 residues. With V trimmed by 4 bases and J by 6 bases, 4 bases remained unmatched. The V gene's germline CDR1 is SGHAT and CDR2 FQNNGV. The CDR3 DNA is TGTGCCAGCAGCTCGGACAGGGGAAGCGAGCAGTACTTC. Amino acids: CASSSDRGSEQYF.

The CDR3 DNA sequence: TGTGCCAGCAGCCTAGGGGGCAAGGAAGCTTTCTTT. It is translated as CASSLGGKEAFF. The chain links TRBV7-9 to TRBJ1-1; TRBD1 aligns across 7 bases. V shed 5 bases and J 8 bases; nucleotides not matched to a gene: 5. This CDR3 contains 12 residues. Germline lookup yields CDR1 SEHNR and CDR2 FQNEAQ (reference sequence).

The V call is TRBV10-3, the J call TRBJ2-5, with 9 bases lining up with TRBD2. The length of the CDR3 is 16 residues. Germline V CDR1 and CDR2: ENHRY, SYGVKD. The V gene end was trimmed by 6 bases and the J gene end by 5 bases; junction bases not matched to a gene: 13. DNA of the CDR3: TGTGCCATCAGGGAAAAAGCGGGAGGTGTCCGGGAGACCCAGTACTTC. Its protein is CAIREKAGGVRETQYF.

The V gene is TRBV19, the J gene TRBJ2-7, with D possibly matching TRBD1 (6 bases). Germline V lookup: CDR1 LNHDA, CDR2 SQIVND (reference sequence). This CDR3 comprises 14 residues. V gave up 3 bases and J gave up 4 bases, with 13 bases separating them. Written as DNA, the CDR3 is TGTGCCAGTAGTATTTACAAGGGGGATTACGAGCAGTACTTC. This encodes CASSIYKGDYEQYF.

V gene TRBV29-1 combines with J gene TRBJ2-3, with 7 bases matching TRBD2. V lost 6 bases and J lost 5; bases outside the gene matches: 8. Per germline, CDR1 SQVTM and CDR2 ANQGSEA. CDR3 length equals 13 residues. In DNA form, the CDR3 reads TGCAGCGTCCGGGGGGAGTCACGAGATACGCAGTATTTT. Protein product: CSVRGESRDTQYF.

The chain is built from TRBV7-9 and TRBJ2-2, with 8 nucleotides matching TRBD1. The CDR3 runs to 14 residues. Germline V gene data show CDR1 as SEHNR and CDR2 as FQNEAQ (reference sequence). V lost 8 bases and J lost 5; bases outside the gene matches: 7. Here the CDR3 reads CASGDRGRTGELFF. The CDR3 coding sequence is TGTGCCAGCGGCGACAGGGGTAGAACCGGGGAGCTGTTTTTT.

This chain connects TRBV27 to TRBJ2-1, with 10 bases matching TRBD2. Germline CDR1 and CDR2: MNHEY and SMNVEV (reference sequence). The CDR3 totals 15 residues. J gave up 9 bases and V 5 bases, and 10 bases lay outside the gene matches. CDR3 region: CASSRPGLANTEQFF. In nucleotides, the CDR3 is TGTGCCAGCAGTCGTCCGGGACTAGCGAATACTGAGCAGTTCTTC.

J is TRBJ2-1 and V is TRBV6-4; D call uncertain. V was clipped by 6 bases and J by 0 bases, with 9 bases between them. Looked up from germline, CDR1 is MRHNA and CDR2 is SNTAGT. This CDR3 has 14 residues. CDR3: CASSVSTSYNEQFF. CDR3 sequence (DNA): TGTGCCAGCAGCGTCTCTACCTCCTACAATGAGCAGTTCTTC.

This chain links TRBV6-6 with TRBJ1-6; tentative D call: TRBD1 (5 bases). The CDR3 is made up of 12 amino acids. In germline, CDR1 is MNHNY, CDR2 SVGAGI (reference sequence). Between the trimmed V and J ends, which lost 7 bases and 10 bases, there was a span of 11 bases. CDR3 bases: TGTGCCAGCATCCAGGGTGGCTCACCCCTCCACTTT. Translation: CASIQGGSPLHF.

The genes are TRBV7-2 and TRBJ2-3, with unresolved D. Trimming took off 5 bases at V and 5 bases at J, with 11 bases between the two ends. CDR1 is SGHTA and CDR2 is FQGNSA in the germline V gene. This CDR3 is 13 amino acids long. CDR3 bases: TGTGCCAGCAGCACTCAGGTGGAAGATACGCAGTATTTT. Translated: CASSTQVEDTQYF.

The chain joins TRBV19 to TRBJ2-3; 8 nucleotides agree with TRBD2. The CDR3 runs 15 residues. V shed 5 bases, J shed 3 bases, and the junction held 7 bases outside the gene matches. Germline-derived CDR1 and CDR2 are LNHDA and SQIVND (reference sequence). The CDR3 protein is CASSPRGGQTDTQYF. Written as DNA, the CDR3 is TGTGCCAGTAGTCCTCGGGGGGGGCAGACAGATACGCAGTATTTT. The variable domain in full, completed from reference TRBV19 and TRBJ2-3, reads DGGITQSPKYLFRKEGQNVTLSCEQNLNHDAMYWYRQDPGQGLRLIYYSQIVNDFQKGDIAEGYSVSREKKESFPLTVTSAQKNPTAFYLCASSPRGGQTDTQYFGPGTRLTVL.

In its sample, this clone was seen once. The chain uses TRBV27 and TRBJ2-2; 8 nucleotides line up with TRBD1. Germline V gives CDR1 MNHEY, CDR2 SMNVEV (reference sequence). The V and J ends lost 3 bases and 3 bases, in that order; junction bases with no gene match: 9. The CDR3 consists of 17 residues. This CDR3 is CASSLRLGQGYTGELFF. CDR3 in DNA: TGTGCCAGCAGTTTGAGGTTAGGACAGGGATACACCGGGGAGCTGTTTTTT.

This clone counts as medium-sized. The rearrangement uses TRBV11-2 and TRBJ2-7; D gene ambiguous. The CDR3 is 11 residues long. Germline assignment: CDR1 SGHAT and CDR2 FQNNGV. Trimming left V 4 bases short and J 10 bases short, with 11 bases between. The DNA of the CDR3 is TGTGCCAGCAGCTCCCGACGGAGCCAGTACTTC. It codes for CASSSRRSQYF.

The gene calls are TRBV12-3 or TRBV12-4 and TRBJ1-5, with D possibly TRBD1 on 6 matching bases. Trimming took 3 bases from V and 7 from J, leaving 10 bases between them. This CDR3 has 13 amino acids. The CDR3 DNA reads as TGTGCCAGCAGTTTGGCAGGGGCGCAGCCCCAGCATTTT. Amino acid sequence: CASSLAGAQPQHF.

This chain links TRBV19 with TRBJ2-7; D gene ambiguous. The length of the CDR3 is 14 residues. The germline V gene has CDR1 LNHDA and CDR2 SQIVND (reference sequence). The V gene lost 2 bases and the J gene lost 4 bases, with 12 bases spanning the gap. The CDR3 nucleotides are TGTGCCAGTAGTATACGGTATGGTAGTTACGAGCAGTACTTC. Amino acids: CASSIRYGSYEQYF.

The V and J genes are TRBV6-6 and TRBJ2-7, with 10 bases matching TRBD2. The CDR3 spans 14 residues. The V and J ends lost 6 bases and 0 bases, in that order; junction bases with no gene match: 2. Per germline, CDR1 MNHNY and CDR2 SVGAGI (reference sequence). This CDR3 reads CASRIAGGSYEQYF. The CDR3 bases are TGTGCCAGCAGGATAGCGGGGGGCTCCTACGAGCAGTACTTC.

The chain couples TRBV29-1 to TRBJ1-4; 9 bases are shared with TRBD1. Trimming removed 4 bases from V and 6 bases from J; junction bases left unmatched: 9. Germline lookup yields CDR1 SQVTM and CDR2 ANQGSEA. The CDR3 extends over 15 amino acids. In DNA, the CDR3 is TGCAGCGTTGGCCAGGGTACAGGGGGCGATGAAAAACTGTTTTTT. Its translation: CSVGQGTGGDEKLFF.

The chain recombines TRBV30 with TRBJ2-2, with D tentatively TRBD1 (5 bases). Trimming removed 4 bases from V and 4 bases from J, with 13 bases in between. Germline values: CDR1 GTSNPN, CDR2 SVGIG (reference sequence). The CDR3 sequence is 14 residues long. The CDR3 loop is CAWTPGAGTGELFF. In DNA form, the CDR3 reads TGTGCCTGGACACCTGGGGCTGGCACCGGGGAGCTGTTTTTT. The full variable domain, rest sourced from reference TRBV30 and TRBJ2-2, is SQTIHQWPATLVQPVGSPLSLECTVEGTSNPNLYWYRQAAGRGLQLLFYSVGIGQISSEVPQNLSASRPQDRQFILSSKKLLLSDSGFYLCAWTPGAGTGELFFGEGSRLTVL.

This chain uses TRBV5-1 with TRBJ2-6; 7 nucleotides align to TRBD1. The CDR3 is 18 residues long. The germline gives CDR1 SGHRS, CDR2 YFSETQ. Trimming at V came to 1 base and at J to 0 bases, leaving 7 bases not matched to a gene. The CDR3: CASSLIRQGSSGANVLTF. The CDR3 nucleotides read TGCGCCAGCAGCTTGATTCGACAGGGTAGCTCTGGGGCCAACGTCCTGACTTTC.

This chain links TRBV3-1 (or the pseudogene TRBV3-2) with TRBJ2-7; 13 bases are a match to TRBD2. From germline, CDR1 is LGHDT and CDR2 YNNKEL (reference sequence). The V segment lost 4 bases and the J segment 3 bases; nucleotides outside the gene matches: 6. The CDR3 runs to 16 residues. The CDR3 nucleotides are TGTGCCAGCAGCCGCGGACTAGCGGGAGCCGGCTACGAGCAGTACTTC. It translates to CASSRGLAGAGYEQYF.

The chain employs TRBV29-1 and TRBJ2-7, with 9 bases identical to TRBD1. The CDR3 runs 13 residues. Germline CDR1 reads SQVTM; CDR2 reads ANQGSEA. The V gene end was trimmed by 4 bases and the J gene end by 4 bases; junction bases not matched to a gene: 5. CDR3 region: CSVVPDRGYEQYF. The CDR3 nucleotides are TGCAGCGTTGTCCCGGACAGGGGTTACGAGCAGTACTTC.

The table lists this clone with a count of one. This chain links TRBV19 with TRBJ2-5, with 11 bases matching TRBD1. The CDR3 contains 16 residues. Per germline, CDR1 LNHDA and CDR2 SQIVND (reference sequence). The V gene end was trimmed by 7 bases and the J gene end by 4 bases; junction bases not matched to a gene: 11. In DNA form, the CDR3 reads TGTGCCAGTACCAAGATGGGACAGGGGGAAGGAGAGACCCAGTACTTC. It specifies CASTKMGQGEGETQYF. The entire variable domain, with the rest obtained from reference TRBV19 and TRBJ2-5, is as follows: DGGITQSPKYLFRKEGQNVTLSCEQNLNHDAMYWYRQDPGQGLRLIYYSQIVNDFQKGDIAEGYSVSREKKESFPLTVTSAQKNPTAFYLCASTKMGQGEGETQYFGPGTRLLVL.